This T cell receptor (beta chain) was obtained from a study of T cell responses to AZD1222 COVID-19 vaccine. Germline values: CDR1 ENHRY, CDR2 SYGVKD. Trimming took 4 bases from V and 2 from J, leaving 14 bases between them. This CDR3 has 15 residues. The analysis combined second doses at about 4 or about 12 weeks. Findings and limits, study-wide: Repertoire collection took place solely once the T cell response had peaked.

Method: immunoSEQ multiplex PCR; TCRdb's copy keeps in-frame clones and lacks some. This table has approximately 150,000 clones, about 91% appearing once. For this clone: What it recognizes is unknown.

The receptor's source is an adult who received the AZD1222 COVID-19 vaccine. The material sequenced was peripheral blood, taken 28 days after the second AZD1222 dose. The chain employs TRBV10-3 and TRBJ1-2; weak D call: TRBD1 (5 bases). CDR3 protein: CAISVTRVSNYGYTF. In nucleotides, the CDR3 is TGTGCCATCAGTGTTACCAGGGTGAGCAACTATGGCTACACCTTC.